Reported below is one T cell receptor beta chain. As yet, its antigen is unknown. J gave up 9 bases and V 5 bases, and 6 bases lay outside the gene matches. The germline CDR1 and CDR2 sequences are MNHEY and SMNVEV (reference sequence). CDR3 length equals 13 residues. Expressed TCRB transcripts were sequenced, since all the RNA that had been isolated was reverse transcribed. TCRdb keeps only in-frame clones here, not all; method: immunoSEQ multiplex PCR. The table records 250,000 to 300,000 clones, 7.5% to 9.5% of them present only once. This entry comes from a study of beta chain features in type 1 diabetes. Overall study: Comparable age, gender and cell yields were observed in patients relative to healthy donors. Regarding the study as a whole: Sequencing of cDNA might inflate the share of cells that strongly express TCR.

It was via CD45RO/CCR7/CD25/CD127/CD95/CD27 that CD4+ naive, central memory, regulatory and stem cell-like memory cells were sorted. This clonotype originated in a woman under 30 in good health. The chain has TRBV27 and TRBJ2-1; 8 nucleotides align to TRBD1. The specimen was central memory CD4+ T cells from blood. The chain's CDR3 is CASSQGAQSEQFF. The CDR3 DNA reads TGTGCCAGCAGTCAGGGGGCGCAGAGTGAGCAGTTCTTC.